Sequencing of this T cell receptor (beta chain) was carried out in a study of T cells in localized non-small cell lung cancer. The ends were cut back, 2 bases at V and 5 bases at J, with 13 bases in the middle. This CDR3 spans 14 amino acids. Looked up from germline, CDR1 is MDHEN and CDR2 is SYDVKM. Regarding the study as a whole: Sequencing, confined to only one tumor region, leaves heterogeneity possible.

Comments on this clone: The antigen is unknown.

Using immunoSEQ multiplex PCR, the repertoire was profiled, and TCRdb retains in-frame clones only, with some absent. The sample contains tens of thousands of clones, around 89% of which appear only once. Sequenced here: peripheral blood, sampled before any cancer treatment. J is TRBJ2-7 and V is TRBV28; D not resolved. This receptor was obtained from a woman between 40 and 69 years old with stage I lung adenocarcinoma. The CDR3 DNA reads as TGTGCCAGCAGTTTAGTCTCGGAGTCCAACGAGCAGTACTTC. Translation gives CASSLVSESNEQYF.